The 26 T cell receptor beta chains in this list originate from one sample, sequenced in a study of T cell repertoires in cytomegalovirus infection. These receptors are not linked to any known antigen. TCRdb reanalysed the reads using MiXCR and keeps one entry per CDR3 protein. Among roughly 990,000 distinct CDR3 sequences, around 32% were seen once, and the ten largest hold 11% to 15%. Sequenced here: cultured CD8+ T cells from PBMCs, sampled from culture after CMV antigen stimulation. The receptors shown here come from a human donor in good health (CMV status not recorded). Some clones in this sample may be carry-over from other donors' samples.

This sequence joins TRBV6-1 and TRBJ2-1; no firm D call. CDR1 and CDR2 (germline): MNHNS, SASEGT. The CDR3 is made up of 15 amino acids. Trimming shortened V by 3 bases and J by 11 bases, and 20 bases separated the two germline ends. The CDR3 sequence: CASSDTGWTTMKQFF. CDR3 coding DNA: TGTGCCAGCAGTGACACCGGGTGGACGACAATGAAGCAGTTCTTC.

The J gene is TRBJ1-4, the V gene TRBV7-9; 8 bases line up with TRBD1. The CDR3 spans 18 residues. Germline CDR1 reads SEHNR; CDR2 reads FQNEAQ (reference sequence). The trim removed 5 bases at V and 0 bases at J, leaving 11 bases unmatched. The CDR3 DNA sequence: TGTGCCAGCAGCCCATCCCGGCAGGGGGCTCCAACTAATGAAAAACTGTTTTTT. Protein sequence: CASSPSRQGAPTNEKLFF.

This clonotype appeared a few times. The CDR3 loop reads CASSLAGLLYEQYF. The CDR3 DNA sequence: TGTGCCAGCAGCTTAGCGGGTTTACTCTACGAGCAGTACTTC. The chain joins TRBV7-6 to TRBJ2-7; no reliable D call. This CDR3 has 14 residues. Per germline, CDR1 SGHVS and CDR2 FNYEAQ. V was clipped by 0 bases and J by 3 bases, with 9 bases between them.

This sequence joins TRBV28 and TRBJ1-2; D is uncertain. Trimming pared 6 bases from V and 2 bases from J, leaving 13 bases between. The CDR3 spans 14 residues. The V gene's germline CDR1 is MDHEN and CDR2 SYDVKM. The CDR3 region is CASSLLRGNYGYTF. CDR3 coding DNA: TGTGCCAGCAGCCTACTCAGAGGGAACTATGGCTACACCTTC.

This clonotype was observed at least ten times. The chain combines TRBV7-8 with TRBJ2-3; D is possibly TRBD1 (5 bases). The V gene lost 5 bases and the J gene lost 14 bases, with 20 bases spanning the gap. The germline gives CDR1 SGHVS, CDR2 FQNEAQ. There are 13 residues in the CDR3. DNA of the CDR3: TGTGCCAGCAGCACCCTAGGGGCGGCCCGCCGGTATTTT. Translation gives CASSTLGAARRYF.

This clonotype appeared a few times. V and J are TRBV19 and TRBJ1-2, with 7 positions matching TRBD1. Looked up from germline, CDR1 is LNHDA and CDR2 is SQIVND (reference sequence). V lost 10 bases, J lost 6 bases, and 5 bases stayed unmatched. The CDR3 has 11 amino acids. CDR3 sequence (DNA): TGTGCCACCGACGGACAGGATGGCTACACCTTC. Translating it yields CATDGQDGYTF.

This clonotype was found a few times. J is TRBJ2-6 and V is TRBV7-9; 7 bases map to TRBD1. The CDR3 runs to 16 residues. Germline CDR1 SEHNR, CDR2 FQNEAQ (reference sequence). The ends lost 1 base at V and 4 bases at J; junction bases unmatched: 4. CDR3 bases: TGTGCCAGCAGCTTAGAGGACAGGTTCGGGGCCAACGTCCTGACTTTC. Translating it yields CASSLEDRFGANVLTF.

The chain links TRBV19 to TRBJ1-1; tentative D call: TRBD1 (6 bases). CDR1 and CDR2 from the germline V gene are LNHDA and SQIVND (reference sequence). The CDR3 loop spans 15 amino acids. Trimming removed 10 bases from V and 0 bases from J, with 18 bases in between. CDR3 loop: CANIPNRDLNTEAFF. CDR3 in DNA: TGTGCCAACATCCCTAACAGGGACCTGAACACTGAAGCTTTCTTT.

The rearrangement joins TRBV5-6 to TRBJ2-5, with a tentative D call TRBD2 (7 bases). The CDR3 is 15 amino acids. CDR1 and CDR2 (germline): SGHDT, YYEEEE. V lost 2 bases and J 0 bases, leaving 11 bases between the germline ends. The CDR3 DNA reads TGTGCCAGCAGCTTTTTCGGGGGGCACCAAGAGACCCAGTACTTC. Translating gives CASSFFGGHQETQYF. Combining the CDR3 with reference TRBV5-6 and TRBJ2-5 gives the whole variable domain DAGVTQSPTHLIKTRGQQVTLRCSPKSGHDTVSWYQQALGQGPQFIFQYYEEEERQRGNFPDRFSGHQFPNYSSELNVNALLLGDSALYLCASSFFGGHQETQYFGPGTRLLVL.

A note on this clonotype: This may come from a read error, since a much larger clone is one base off. V is TRBV11-1 and J is TRBJ1-2; 7 bases line up with TRBD1. Germline loops: CDR1 SGHAT, CDR2 FQDESV (reference sequence). The CDR3 is 13 amino acids. The trim removed 8 bases at V and 4 bases at J, leaving 7 bases unmatched. The CDR3 DNA reads as TGTGCCAGCGGCGAACGGGACAGCTATGGCTACACCTTC. Its translation is CASGERDSYGYTF.

The rearrangement joins TRBV29-1 to TRBJ1-2; 8 positions agree with TRBD1. Per germline, CDR1 SQVTM and CDR2 ANQGSEA. This CDR3 has 13 amino acids. The J segment lost 4 bases and the V segment lost 3 bases, leaving 4 bases of the junction unmatched. For the CDR3, the DNA is TGCAGCGTTGAGTTGGGGACAGGCTATGGCTACACCTTC. Its translation: CSVELGTGYGYTF.

The chain uses TRBV7-2 and TRBJ2-1; D is undetermined. The germline gives CDR1 SGHTA, CDR2 FQGNSA. This CDR3 region has 10 residues. The V end was cut by 5 bases, the J end by 7 bases, with 3 bases between. The CDR3 nucleotides read TGTACCAGCAGCCTTAATGAGCAGTTCTTC. This encodes CTSSLNEQFF.

This sequence joins TRBV27 and TRBJ1-2, with D hard to call. CDR3 length: 13 amino acids. Germline V gene sequence: CDR1 MNHEY, CDR2 SMNVEV (reference sequence). V lost 0 bases, J lost 6 bases, and 8 bases lay in between. This chain's CDR3 is CASSLSWGNGYTF. DNA of the CDR3: TGTGCCAGCAGTTTATCGTGGGGAAATGGCTACACCTTC.

This clonotype was found a few times. The chain employs TRBV6-6 and TRBJ1-2; 7 bases map to TRBD1. CDR1 MNHNY and CDR2 SVGAGI come from the germline V gene (reference sequence). This CDR3 comprises 14 residues. V shed 2 bases, J shed 2 bases, and the junction held 2 bases outside the gene matches. CDR3 sequence reads: CASSYLRGNYGYTF. CDR3 nucleotide sequence: TGTGCCAGCAGTTACCTCAGGGGGAACTATGGCTACACCTTC.

This clonotype has a count of ten or more. This rearrangement joins TRBV7-8 to TRBJ1-2; TRBD1 aligns across 8 bases. This CDR3 has 17 amino acids. J lost 2 bases, V lost 5 bases, and 13 bases had no gene match. Looked up from germline, CDR1 is SGHVS and CDR2 is FQNEAQ. CDR3 in amino acids: CASSPNTLGTGNYGYTF. CDR3 coding DNA: TGTGCCAGCAGCCCGAATACACTCGGGACAGGCAACTATGGCTACACCTTC. The entire variable domain, with the rest obtained from reference TRBV7-8 and TRBJ1-2, is as follows: GAGVSQSPRYKVAKRGQDVALRCDPISGHVSLFWYQQALGQGPEFLTYFQNEAQLDKSGLPSDRFFAERPEGSVSTLKIQRTQQEDSAVYLCASSPNTLGTGNYGYTFGSGTRLTVV.

The J gene is TRBJ2-2, the V gene TRBV7-8; D possibly corresponds to TRBD2 (6 bases). The length of the CDR3 is 14 residues. Germline V gene data show CDR1 as SGHVS and CDR2 as FQNEAQ. Trimming shortened V by 6 bases and J by 6 bases, and 14 bases separated the two germline ends. The CDR3 sequence is CASSLAGNPGELFF. DNA of the CDR3: TGTGCCAGCAGTCTGGCGGGAAACCCCGGGGAGCTGTTTTTT.

The table lists this clonotype with a few counts. The chain has TRBV6-8 and TRBJ2-7; tentatively, D is TRBD1 or TRBD2 (5 bases each). The germline gives CDR1 MNHGY, CDR2 SAAAGT. The CDR3 length is 14 residues. V lost 3 bases and J lost 5, with 14 bases in between. The DNA for the CDR3 is TGTGCCAGCAGTTATGGGACGGACTTTGACGAGCAGTACTTC. Its translation is CASSYGTDFDEQYF.

The V and J genes are TRBV27 and TRBJ2-2; the match to TRBD2 covers 8 bases. Per germline, CDR1 MNHEY and CDR2 SMNVEV (reference sequence). Losses at the gene ends were 5 bases for V and 7 bases for J; bases not matched to a gene: 12. The CDR3 spans 16 residues. The CDR3 region is CASSPKIVAGFGELFF. CDR3 DNA sequence: TGTGCCAGCAGTCCCAAAATAGTAGCGGGGTTCGGGGAGCTGTTTTTT.

This clonotype appeared many times. This chain connects TRBV6-6 to TRBJ1-2; 8 bases fit TRBD1. V was clipped by 7 bases and J by 7 bases; unmatched bases: 8. The V gene's germline CDR1 is MNHNY and CDR2 SVGAGI (reference sequence). The CDR3 length is 13 residues. CDR3 nucleotide sequence: TGTGCCAGCACCATCGGGACAGGAGTTGGCTACACCTTC. Translation gives CASTIGTGVGYTF.

The chain employs TRBV6-6 and TRBJ1-1; 8 bases line up with TRBD1. The V gene end was trimmed by 0 bases and the J gene end by 2 bases; junction bases not matched to a gene: 2. CDR3 size: 15 residues. Germline V lookup: CDR1 MNHNY, CDR2 SVGAGI (reference sequence). This CDR3 is CASSYSQGVNTEAFF. The CDR3 bases are TGTGCCAGCAGTTACTCACAGGGGGTAAACACTGAAGCTTTCTTT.

This rearrangement joins TRBV25-1 to TRBJ1-2; 9 bases fit TRBD1. This CDR3 has 14 amino acids. Per germline, CDR1 MGHDK and CDR2 SYGVNS. Germline trimming cut 7 bases from V and 4 bases from J; bases unmatched to any gene: 7. In nucleotides, the CDR3 is TGTGCCAGCACCTGGACAGGGGTTATCTATGGCTACACCTTC. Amino acid sequence: CASTWTGVIYGYTF.

Many counts were recorded for this clonotype. This chain uses TRBV7-6 with TRBJ2-5, with D perhaps TRBD2 (5 bases). The CDR3 extends over 13 amino acids. Trimming pared 4 bases from V and 4 bases from J, leaving 10 bases between. Germline assignment: CDR1 SGHVS and CDR2 FNYEAQ. CDR3 sequence reads: CASSYRDGETQYF. The CDR3 bases are TGTGCCAGCAGCTACCGGGATGGAGAGACCCAGTACTTC.

Turning to this clonotype: A much larger clone differs from this one at a single base, so this may be a read error. The V gene is TRBV7-8, the J gene TRBJ2-1, with 7 bases aligning to TRBD1. Germline V CDR1 and CDR2: SGHVS, FQNEAQ. V lost 7 bases to trimming and J lost 6 bases; unmatched junction nucleotides: 3. The CDR3 runs to 12 residues. CDR3 sequence: CASTRDSNEQFF. DNA for the CDR3: TGTGCCAGCACCCGGGACAGCAATGAGCAGTTCTTC.

This clonotype was counted a few times. The chain combines TRBV5-4 with TRBJ2-7; TRBD1 matches at 8 bases. The trim removed 2 bases at V and 2 bases at J, leaving 3 bases unmatched. The CDR3 runs to 14 residues. Germline CDR1 and CDR2: SGHNT and YYREEE (reference sequence). This CDR3 is CASSFGQGPYEQYV. Written as DNA, the CDR3 is TGTGCCAGCAGCTTTGGACAGGGACCCTACGAGCAGTACGTC.

This clonotype was detected many times. V gene TRBV7-8 combines with J gene TRBJ2-1, with 9 bases matching TRBD1. The germline CDR1 and CDR2 sequences are SGHVS and FQNEAQ. With V trimmed by 5 bases and J by 2 bases, 4 bases remained unmatched. The CDR3 is made up of 15 amino acids. The CDR3 nucleotides are TGTGCCAGCAGCCCCCGGACAGGGGCCTACAATGAGCAGTTCTTC. Amino acid sequence: CASSPRTGAYNEQFF. Looking up the rest from reference TRBV7-8 and TRBJ2-1 gives the full variable domain: GAGVSQSPRYKVAKRGQDVALRCDPISGHVSLFWYQQALGQGPEFLTYFQNEAQLDKSGLPSDRFFAERPEGSVSTLKIQRTQQEDSAVYLCASSPRTGAYNEQFFGPGTRLTVL.

This clonotype was seen more than once but under ten times. The V gene is TRBV19, the J gene TRBJ1-1; D perhaps matches TRBD1 (5 bases). The CDR3 contains 15 residues. Germline V gene sequence: CDR1 LNHDA, CDR2 SQIVND (reference sequence). V was trimmed by 6 bases and J by 1 base, leaving 15 bases between them. The CDR3 region is CASRTAGGGNTEAFF. In DNA, the CDR3 is TGTGCCAGTAGGACAGCTGGCGGCGGGAACACTGAAGCTTTCTTT.